These T cell receptor beta chains were read from a single sample in a study of T cell responses to AZD1222 COVID-19 vaccine. Measured with immunoSEQ multiplex PCR; TCRdb has only the in-frame clones, and not every one. The data hold 150,000 to 190,000 clones, with around 87% observed a single time. The sample was peripheral blood, taken 28 days after the second AZD1222 dose. The receptors stem from an adult who received the AZD1222 COVID-19 vaccine. Each CDR3 is given with its conserved first and last residue. A D gene is named only where the DNA matches it firmly. For some rows the clone size is stated as once, few or many, or as a class when expanded; others skip it.

TRBV2,NA,TRBJ1-1,NA,CASSSLPRDSTEAFF,TGTGCCAGCAGCTCCTTGCCCAGGGACTCCACTGAAGCTTTCTTT
TRBV27,NA,TRBJ1-1,NA,CASSSSSGTMNTEAFF,TGTGCCAGCAGTTCGTCGTCTGGGACTATGAACACTGAAGCTTTCTTT
TRBV7-2,TRBD2,TRBJ2-1,NA,CASSFLAGNYNEQFF,TGTGCCAGCAGCTTCTTAGCGGGAAACTACAATGAGCAGTTCTTC
TRBV28,TRBD2,TRBJ2-3,NA,CASSRSGRADTQYF,TGTGCCAGCAGCCGCAGCGGGAGGGCAGATACGCAGTATTTT
TRBV3-1/TRBV3-2,NA,TRBJ1-3,NA,CASSQGQVYSGNTIYF,TGTGCCAGCAGCCAAGGACAGGTTTACTCTGGAAACACCATATATTTT
TRBV19,TRBD1,TRBJ1-2,NA,CASSTSQGAGYGYTF,TGTGCCAGTAGTACCTCACAGGGGGCCGGCTATGGCTACACCTTC
TRBV28,NA,TRBJ2-3,NA,CASSPGLNTQYF,TGTGCCAGCAGCCCCGGACTGAATACGCAGTATTTT
TRBV6-2/TRBV6-3,TRBD1,TRBJ2-7,NA,CASSYGTGPYEQYF,TGTGCCAGCAGTTACGGGACAGGGCCCTACGAGCAGTACTTC
TRBV6-5,TRBD1,TRBJ2-1,NA,CASSYTGQGDEQFF,TGTGCCAGCAGTTACACGGGACAGGGGGATGAGCAGTTCTTC
TRBV6-6,NA,TRBJ1-5,NA,CASSYGGGGQPQHF,TGTGCCAGCAGTTACGGGGGAGGGGGACAGCCCCAGCATTTT
TRBV6-5,NA,TRBJ2-1,NA,CASSYRRTVSYNEQFF,TGTGCCAGCAGTTACAGGAGGACGGTTTCCTACAATGAGCAGTTCTTC
TRBV10-2,NA,TRBJ2-3,NA,CASSESHGTDTQYF,TGCGCCAGCAGTGAGTCGCACGGCACAGATACGCAGTATTTT
TRBV2,NA,TRBJ2-2,NA,CASKKEGTGELFF,TGTGCCAGCAAGAAGGAGGGCACCGGGGAGCTGTTTTTT
TRBV7-2,TRBD1,TRBJ1-3,NA,CASSPRQGISGNTIYF,TGTGCCAGCAGCCCTCGACAGGGGATCTCTGGAAACACCATATATTTT
TRBV2,TRBD2,TRBJ2-1,NA,CASSESGRGGIGQFF,TGTGCCAGCAGTGAGAGCGGGAGAGGGGGGATAGGGCAGTTCTTC
TRBV5-1,NA,TRBJ2-5,NA,CASSQSEPGLVQETQYF,TGCGCCAGCAGCCAAAGCGAACCGGGACTGGTACAAGAGACCCAGTACTTC
TRBV6-5,NA,TRBJ2-3,NA,CASSASGVGTDTQYF,TGTGCCAGCAGCGCATCGGGGGTTGGCACAGATACGCAGTATTTT
TRBV7-9,TRBD2,TRBJ2-1,NA,CASSSIIAGDWNEQFF,TGTGCCAGCAGCTCCATAATAGCGGGAGATTGGAATGAGCAGTTCTTC
TRBV6-1,NA,TRBJ1-1,once,CASSEFSWTADF,TGTGCCAGCAGTGAATTTTCTTGGACCGCGGACTTT
TRBV25-1,TRBD1,TRBJ2-1,NA,CASSDWGTGSYNEQFF,TGTGCCAGCAGTGATTGGGGGACAGGCTCCTACAATGAGCAGTTCTTC
TRBV4-2,NA,TRBJ1-5,NA,CASSQDHGGNQPQHF,TGTGCCAGCAGCCAAGATCACGGTGGCAATCAGCCCCAGCATTTT
TRBV28,NA,TRBJ1-2,NA,CASSLYRVWGYTF,TGTGCCAGCAGTTTATATAGGGTGTGGGGCTACACCTTC
TRBV28,NA,TRBJ1-5,NA,CASPVRDGSNQPQHF,TGTGCCAGCCCCGTCCGGGACGGTAGCAATCAGCCCCAGCATTTT
TRBV27,NA,TRBJ1-4,few,CASSENIRGSNEKLFF,TGTGCCAGCAGCGAAAACATCAGGGGTTCTAATGAAAAACTGTTTTTT
TRBV7-8,NA,TRBJ2-3,few,CASSPGLVSDTQYF,TGTGCCAGCAGCCCGGGACTGGTTTCGGATACGCAGTATTTT
TRBV27,NA,TRBJ1-1,NA,CASEKAAFF,TGTGCCAGCGAGAAGGCAGCTTTCTTT
TRBV2,TRBD1,TRBJ1-2,once,CASSGTGGIHTGGYTF,TGTGCCAGCAGTGGGACAGGGGGAATTCATACGGGAGGCTACACCTTC
TRBV27,TRBD1,TRBJ1-1,once,CASSSTGQGAGAFF,TGTGCCAGCAGTTCGACGGGACAGGGGGCTGGAGCTTTCTTT
TRBV28,NA,TRBJ1-2,once,CASSRTASPYGYTF,TGTGCCAGCTCGCGGACAGCCTCCCCATATGGCTACACCTTC
TRBV7-2,TRBD1,TRBJ1-2,NA,CASSMDRANSYTF,TGTGCCAGCAGCATGGACAGGGCCAATAGCTACACCTTC
TRBV19,NA,TRBJ2-6,few,CASSIRSGTRGSGANVLTF,TGTGCCAGTAGTATCCGCTCCGGGACAAGGGGATCTGGGGCCAACGTCCTGACTTTC
TRBV5-1,NA,TRBJ2-7,NA,CASSSDYEQYF,TGCGCCAGCAGCTCCGACTACGAGCAGTACTTC
TRBV5-1,NA,TRBJ2-6,NA,CASDPDSGANVLTF,TGCGCCAGCGACCCTGACTCTGGGGCCAACGTCCTGACTTTC
TRBV6-2/TRBV6-3,TRBD2,TRBJ2-1,NA,CASSYVGGPRDEQFF,TGTGCCAGCAGTTACGTGGGAGGGCCTAGGGATGAGCAGTTCTTC
TRBV19,TRBD1,TRBJ1-5,NA,CASSRRSQLGQAISWAQHF,TGTGCCAGTTCCCGACGGTCGCAACTCGGACAGGCGATAAGCTGGGCCCAGCATTTT
TRBV25-1,NA,TRBJ2-7,NA,CASTTGTYEQYF,TGTGCCAGCACCACCGGGACCTACGAGCAGTACTTC
TRBV28,TRBD2,TRBJ2-7,NA,CASSAGGKQGEQYF,TGTGCCAGCAGTGCGGGAGGGAAACAGGGCGAGCAGTACTTC
TRBV5-1,NA,TRBJ1-1,NA,CASSLGHQNTEAFF,TGCGCCAGCAGCTTGGGGCACCAGAACACTGAAGCTTTCTTT
TRBV10-1,TRBD2,TRBJ2-7,NA,CASSERREITYEQYF,TGCGCCAGCAGTGAGCGGCGGGAGATTACCTACGAGCAGTACTTC